The 18 T cell receptor beta chains listed next were all sequenced from one sample in a study of T cell changes during pregnancy in multiple sclerosis. Here immunoSEQ multiplex PCR was the method, and the copy in TCRdb shows in-frame clones only, minus some. The repertoire consists of around 60,000 clones, with around 96% occurring once and the leading ten covering roughly 2.5%. Source: CD8+ T cells from peripheral blood mononuclear cells, taken after pregnancy. The receptors shown here come from a female donor with multiple sclerosis, enrolled in a pregnancy study.

The J gene is TRBJ2-6, the V gene TRBV28; 8 bases match TRBD1. Germline CDR1 MDHEN, CDR2 SYDVKM. The CDR3 consists of 16 residues. V shed 5 bases, J shed 4 bases, and the junction held 7 bases outside the gene matches. CDR3 region: CASSGTGLEGANVLTF. DNA for the CDR3: TGTGCCAGCAGTGGGACAGGATTAGAAGGGGCCAACGTCCTGACTTTC.

As DNA, the CDR3 is TGTGCCAGCAGCGGGACCCAGGGGGCTCCTTCCTACGAGCAGTACTTC. It translates to CASSGTQGAPSYEQYF. This chain links TRBV13 with TRBJ2-7; 8 bases match TRBD1. V was pared by 5 bases and J by 1 base, with 10 bases of the junction left unmatched. This CDR3 contains 16 residues. Germline V gene lookup returns CDR1 PRHDT and CDR2 FYEKMQ (reference sequence).

The chain combines TRBV19 with TRBJ2-1, with TRBD2 matching 9 bases. This CDR3 has 15 amino acids. Germline lookup yields CDR1 LNHDA and CDR2 SQIVND (reference sequence). The V and J ends lost 1 base and 7 bases, in that order; junction bases with no gene match: 5. In DNA, the CDR3 is TGTGCCAGTAGTATAGTGGCGGGAGGGCCTAATGAGCAGTTCTTC. Protein sequence: CASSIVAGGPNEQFF.

The chain joins TRBV27 to TRBJ2-1; 8 bases match TRBD2. V lost 5 bases to trimming and J lost 5 bases; unmatched junction nucleotides: 8. Germline loops: CDR1 MNHEY, CDR2 SMNVEV (reference sequence). The CDR3 length is 15 residues. This CDR3 is CASSHRTSLDNEQFF. In DNA form, the CDR3 reads TGTGCCAGCAGTCACCGGACTAGCCTGGACAATGAGCAGTTCTTC.

The genes are TRBV9 and TRBJ2-4, with 16 bases lining up with TRBD2. This CDR3 has 21 residues. Unmatched junction bases numbered 15, after V lost 4 bases and J lost 2 bases. CDR1 and CDR2 (germline): SGDLS, YYNGEE. CDR3 nucleotide sequence: TGTGCCAGCAGCCCCCGGTGGGCGGGACTAGCGGGAGGGCCAACCAAAAACATTCAGTACTTC. Its protein product is CASSPRWAGLAGGPTKNIQYF.

The chain joins TRBV4-2 to TRBJ2-7; a possible D gene is TRBD2 (6 bases). This CDR3 has 13 residues. In germline, CDR1 is LGHNA, CDR2 YNFKEQ. V lost 8 bases and J lost 4, with 15 bases in between. The CDR3 region has the DNA TGTGCCAGCTCCCGAGGAGGGCCGTACGAGCAGTACTTC. It encodes CASSRGGPYEQYF.

The chain couples TRBV27 to TRBJ1-2; 8 nucleotides line up with TRBD1. The V gene's germline CDR1 is MNHEY and CDR2 SMNVEV (reference sequence). The J segment lost 6 bases and the V segment lost 4 bases, leaving 10 bases of the junction unmatched. The CDR3 has 15 residues. Here the CDR3 DNA reads TGTGCCAGCAGTTCTTACTTGACAGGGGATGATGGCTACACCTTC. Translating gives CASSSYLTGDDGYTF.

The CDR3 here is CASSIGIAGGPNHEQFF. Here the CDR3 DNA reads TGTGCCAGTAGTATAGGGATAGCGGGAGGGCCAAACCATGAGCAGTTCTTC. The rearrangement links TRBV19 to TRBJ2-1; 11 nucleotides line up with TRBD2. Germline V gene lookup returns CDR1 LNHDA and CDR2 SQIVND (reference sequence). The J segment lost 8 bases and the V segment lost 1 base, leaving 10 bases of the junction unmatched. This CDR3 is 17 amino acids long.

The gene calls are TRBV15 and TRBJ1-4, with D possibly matching TRBD1 (6 bases). Trimming took 0 bases from V and 4 from J, leaving 12 bases between them. Germline values: CDR1 LNHNV, CDR2 YYDKDF (reference sequence). The CDR3 runs 16 residues. The CDR3 loop reads CATSRDRGGSNEKLFF. CDR3 nucleotides: TGTGCCACCAGCAGAGATAGGGGGGGCAGTAATGAAAAACTGTTTTTT. Drawing the rest from reference TRBV15 and TRBJ1-4, the complete variable domain is DAMVIQNPRYQVTQFGKPVTLSCSQTLNHNVMYWYQQKSSQAPKLLFHYYDKDFNNEADTPDNFQSRRPNTSFCFLDIRSPGLGDTAMYLCATSRDRGGSNEKLFFGSGTQLSVL.

The rearrangement joins TRBV6-5 to TRBJ1-1, with no clear D. This CDR3 has 14 amino acids. Germline CDR1 reads MNHEY; CDR2 reads SVGAGI. The V end lost 6 bases, the J end lost 0 bases, and 11 bases lay between the germline ends. CDR3 sequence reads: CASSQRPMNTEAFF. DNA for the CDR3: TGTGCCAGCAGCCAGAGGCCGATGAACACTGAAGCTTTCTTT.

This clone was seen just once. V is TRBV14 and J is TRBJ2-1; weak D call: TRBD2 (5 bases). Trimming shortened V by 2 bases and J by 7 bases, and 18 bases separated the two germline ends. The CDR3 length is 16 residues. CDR1 and CDR2 from the germline V gene are SGHDN and FVKESK. DNA for the CDR3: TGTGCCAGCAGCCAATATTCTCTGGCGACGGGGAATGAGCAGTTCTTC. Protein sequence: CASSQYSLATGNEQFF.

The chain carries TRBV10-3 and TRBJ2-7, with 8 bases that match TRBD1. CDR1 ENHRY and CDR2 SYGVKD come from the germline V gene. The trim removed 5 bases at V and 2 bases at J, leaving 5 bases unmatched. The length of the CDR3 is 14 residues. This chain's CDR3 is CAISPGQEAYEQYF. DNA of the CDR3: TGTGCCATCAGTCCGGGACAGGAGGCCTACGAGCAGTACTTC.

The genes are TRBV27 and TRBJ2-2, with 8 bases lining up with TRBD1. V dropped 6 bases and J dropped 6; count of bases not matched to a gene: 9. The CDR3 totals 15 residues. Germline V lookup: CDR1 MNHEY, CDR2 SMNVEV (reference sequence). Here the CDR3 reads CASSLRQGNSGELFF. The CDR3 DNA sequence: TGTGCCAGCAGCCTAAGACAGGGGAATTCCGGGGAGCTGTTTTTT.

The chain carries TRBV27 and TRBJ2-3; TRBD2 agrees at 8 bases. V was pared by 4 bases and J by 8 bases, with 2 bases of the junction left unmatched. This CDR3 is built from 12 residues. Germline CDR1 reads MNHEY; CDR2 reads SMNVEV (reference sequence). CDR3 region: CASSSLAGTQYF. CDR3 nucleotides: TGTGCCAGCAGTTCCCTAGCGGGTACGCAGTATTTT.

V gene TRBV28 combines with J gene TRBJ2-1; D may be TRBD1 (6 bases). The CDR3 runs 15 residues. Trimming removed 8 bases from V and 3 bases from J, with 17 bases in between. Germline lookup yields CDR1 MDHEN and CDR2 SYDVKM. The CDR3 DNA follows: TGTGCCAGCGCAGAAACCGGGACACTCTACAATGAGCAGTTCTTC. As protein: CASAETGTLYNEQFF.

This chain connects TRBV9 to TRBJ1-1; D may be TRBD1 (6 bases). Trimming took off 3 bases at V and 0 bases at J, with 15 bases between the two ends. CDR1 is SGDLS, CDR2 YYNGEE, per germline. The CDR3 has 16 amino acids. CDR3 sequence reads: CASSGGGTSMNTEAFF. The CDR3 bases are TGTGCCAGCAGCGGGGGGGGGACAAGCATGAACACTGAAGCTTTCTTT.

This clone occurred a few times. The chain employs TRBV2 and TRBJ2-1, with 8 bases aligning to TRBD2. Germline V gene data show CDR1 as SNHLY and CDR2 as FYNNEI. V lost 7 bases and J lost 6; bases outside the gene matches: 11. This CDR3 comprises 15 residues. The CDR3 sequence is CASTLDSGGPNEQFF. The CDR3 DNA sequence: TGTGCCAGCACCCTTGATTCGGGAGGGCCCAATGAGCAGTTCTTC.

The CDR3 sequence: CASSQDDYLETQYF. For the CDR3, the DNA is TGCGCCAGCAGCCAAGATGACTATCTAGAGACCCAGTACTTC. This chain connects TRBV4-1 to TRBJ2-5; D may be TRBD2 (5 bases). Germline CDR1 is MGHRA and CDR2 is YSYEKL. This CDR3 is 14 amino acids long. Trimming took 0 bases from V and 4 from J, leaving 9 bases between them.